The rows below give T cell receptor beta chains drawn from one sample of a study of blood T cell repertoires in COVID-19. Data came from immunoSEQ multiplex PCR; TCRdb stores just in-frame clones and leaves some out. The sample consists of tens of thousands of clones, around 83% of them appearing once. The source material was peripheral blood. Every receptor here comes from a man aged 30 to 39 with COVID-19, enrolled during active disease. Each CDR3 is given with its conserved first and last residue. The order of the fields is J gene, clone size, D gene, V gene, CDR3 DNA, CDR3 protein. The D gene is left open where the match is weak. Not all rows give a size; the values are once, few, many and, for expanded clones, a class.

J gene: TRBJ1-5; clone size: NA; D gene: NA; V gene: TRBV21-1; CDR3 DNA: TGTGCCAGCAGCAAAGAAGGAAGAAACAGTAGCAATCAGCCCCAGCATTTT; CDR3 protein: CASSKEGRNSSNQPQHF
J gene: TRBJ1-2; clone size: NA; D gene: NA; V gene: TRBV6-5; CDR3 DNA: TGTGCCAGCAGTTACTCGATTTCAGGGGAGCGGTATGGCTACACCTTC; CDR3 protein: CASSYSISGERYGYTF
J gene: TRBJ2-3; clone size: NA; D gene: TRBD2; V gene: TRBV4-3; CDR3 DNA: TGCGCCAGCAGCCAAGCAGCGGGGGGGTACACAGATACGCAGTATTTT; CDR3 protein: CASSQAAGGYTDTQYF
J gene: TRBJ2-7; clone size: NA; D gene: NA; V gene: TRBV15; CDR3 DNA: TGTGCCACCAGCCTTAGCGACTACGAGCAGTACTTC; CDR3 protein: CATSLSDYEQYF
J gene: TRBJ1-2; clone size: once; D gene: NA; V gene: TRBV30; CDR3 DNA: TGTGCCTGGAGTGACAGAGCCTATGGCTACACCTTC; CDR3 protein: CAWSDRAYGYTF
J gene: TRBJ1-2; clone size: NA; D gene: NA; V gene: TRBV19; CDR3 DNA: TGTGCCAGTAGTATGGACGCGGGCGAAGGGCGGTGGGGCTACACCTTC; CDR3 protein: CASSMDAGEGRWGYTF
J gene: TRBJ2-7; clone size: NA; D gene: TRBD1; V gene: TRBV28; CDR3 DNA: TGTGCCAGCAGTCGACAGGGCAACGAGCAGTACTTC; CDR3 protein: CASSRQGNEQYF
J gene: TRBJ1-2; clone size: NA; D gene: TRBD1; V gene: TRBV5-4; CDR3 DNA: TGTGCCAGCAGCTTGCCCTATGGAGGGGGCTCGATCGATGGCTACACCTTC; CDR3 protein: CASSLPYGGGSIDGYTF
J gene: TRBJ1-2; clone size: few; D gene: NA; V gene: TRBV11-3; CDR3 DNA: TGTGCCAGCAGCCCGGGAGACAGCTATGGCTACACCTTC; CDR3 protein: CASSPGDSYGYTF
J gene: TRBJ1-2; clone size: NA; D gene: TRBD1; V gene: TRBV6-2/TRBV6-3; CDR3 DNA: TGTGCCAGCAGTTTGGATCTCACAGGGGGCCATGGCTACACCTTC; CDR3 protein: CASSLDLTGGHGYTF
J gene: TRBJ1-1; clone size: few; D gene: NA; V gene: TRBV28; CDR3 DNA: TGTGCCAGCAGTTTAACGAGGGCCCGAGGGACTGAAGCTTTCTTT; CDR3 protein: CASSLTRARGTEAFF
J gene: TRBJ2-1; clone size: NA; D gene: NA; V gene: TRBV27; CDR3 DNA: TGTGCCAGCAGCTCACCTCACGGTATGGTCTATGAGCAGTTCTTC; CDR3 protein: CASSSPHGMVYEQFF
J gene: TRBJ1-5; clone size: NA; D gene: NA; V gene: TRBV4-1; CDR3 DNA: TGCGCCAGCAGCCACCCTGGGGGGGGAGGCCAGCCCCAGCATTTT; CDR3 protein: CASSHPGGGGQPQHF
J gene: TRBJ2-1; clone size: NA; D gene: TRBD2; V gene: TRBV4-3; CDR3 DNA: TGCGCCAGCAGCCTCCAACTAGCGGGGATGAGGGATGAGCAGTTCTTC; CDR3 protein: CASSLQLAGMRDEQFF
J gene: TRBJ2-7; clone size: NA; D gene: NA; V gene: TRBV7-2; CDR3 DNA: TGTGCCAGCAGCTTATTGGGCAGGGCCTACGAGCAGTACTTC; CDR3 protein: CASSLLGRAYEQYF
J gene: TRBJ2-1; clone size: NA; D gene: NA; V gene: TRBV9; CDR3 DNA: TGTGCCAGCAGCGTAGTAGGCAGGGCTGGGAATGAGCAGTTCTTC; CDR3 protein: CASSVVGRAGNEQFF
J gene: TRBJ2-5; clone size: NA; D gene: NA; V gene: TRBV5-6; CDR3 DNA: TGTGCCAGCAGCTTGGGGGCGCGCCAAGAGACCCAGTACTTC; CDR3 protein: CASSLGARQETQYF
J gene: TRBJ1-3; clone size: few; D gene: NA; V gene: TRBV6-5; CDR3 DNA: TGTGCCAGCAGTTACTCACAGAGGGGGGGCACCATATATTTT; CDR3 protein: CASSYSQRGGTIYF
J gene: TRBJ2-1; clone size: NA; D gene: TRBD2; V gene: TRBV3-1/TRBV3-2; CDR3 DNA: TGTGCCAGCAGCCTGGGAGCGGGAAACAATGAGCAGTTCTTC; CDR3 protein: CASSLGAGNNEQFF
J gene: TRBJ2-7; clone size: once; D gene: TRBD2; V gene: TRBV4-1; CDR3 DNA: TGCGCCAGCAGCCGAGGAACTAGCGGGAGCGGGCCGGACTACGAGCAGTACTTC; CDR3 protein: CASSRGTSGSGPDYEQYF
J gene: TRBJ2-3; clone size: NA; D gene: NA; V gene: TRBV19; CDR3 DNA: TGTGCCAGTAGTATAGAGGGCCGCGATACGCAGTATTTT; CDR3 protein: CASSIEGRDTQYF
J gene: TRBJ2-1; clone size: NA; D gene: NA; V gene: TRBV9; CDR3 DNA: TGTGCCAGCAGCGTTAAGAACCAGGGGGGATCCTACAATGAGCAGTTCTTC; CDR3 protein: CASSVKNQGGSYNEQFF
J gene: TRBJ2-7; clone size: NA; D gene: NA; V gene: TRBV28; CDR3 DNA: TGTGCCAGTACTCCCACGGGCACACTAGGCGGGAACAAGAACGAGCAGTACTTC; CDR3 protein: CASTPTGTLGGNKNEQYF
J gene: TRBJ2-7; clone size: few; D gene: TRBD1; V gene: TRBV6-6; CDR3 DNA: TGTGCCAGCAGTAACGGACAGGTTAAGTACTTC; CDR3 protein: CASSNGQVKYF
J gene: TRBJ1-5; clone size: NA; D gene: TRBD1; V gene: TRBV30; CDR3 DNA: TGTGCCTGGAGTATAGGACAGGGGTACAATCAGCCCCAGCATTTT; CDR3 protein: CAWSIGQGYNQPQHF
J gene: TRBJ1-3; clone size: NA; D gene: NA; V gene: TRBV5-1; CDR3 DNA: TGCGCCAGCAGCTACACAGGGTCCGGAAACACCATATATTTT; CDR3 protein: CASSYTGSGNTIYF
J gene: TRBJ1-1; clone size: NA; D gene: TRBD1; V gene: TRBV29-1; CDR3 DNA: TGCAGCGTTGAAGCGGGACAGGGGGCAGGTCTACGGAACACTGAAGCTTTCTTT; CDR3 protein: CSVEAGQGAGLRNTEAFF